This TCR beta chain was identified in a study of blood T cell repertoires in COVID-19 (dated by TCRdb to 2020 to 2021). Regarding the study in general: Samples covering the acute and convalescent phases of COVID-19 were provided by collaborators in the United States, Italy and Spain. Where HLA class I and class II types were available, the types were taken from metadata supplied by the sample provider, not from assay-based typing. Deeply sampled blood TCRbeta repertoires from subjects exposed to, actively infected with, or recovered from COVID-19 were included in the dataset. The repertoires were released in a freely available public database meant as a resource for research on the immune response to SARS-CoV-2. The prospective study material was composed of cDNA or gDNA derived from T cells, B-cell-depleted T cells, or PBMCs. A de-identified subject ID, COVID-19 status, age in years and sex were almost always included in the sample metadata. Samples were obtained from the ongoing ImmuneRACE study (first 160 participants) and from over a thousand subjects provided by 6 global collaborators.

The immunoSEQ Assay, a bias-controlled multiplex PCR, was used to amplify TCRbeta CDR3 regions from genomic DNA. From the authors' description of their analysis: Within the assay, amplification of reference gene primers was used to estimate how many nucleated cells each sample contained. To quantify the absolute abundance of each unique TCRbeta CDR3 rearrangement, sequence reads were collapsed and filtered. Productive Simpson clonality was computed per sample as the square root of Simpson's diversity index over productive rearrangements. TCRdb took this table from immuneACCESS and kept in-frame rearrangements with V and J called. Such tables lack part of the clones; where checked against another copy, unresolved V genes explain under half of the gap, and the rest is unexplained. V and J calls and clone size are as listed in that table; D and trimming were resolved from the DNA. Present in this sample are 450,000 to 500,000 clones, around 85% of which were seen just once. Approximately 8.3% of the sample is taken by the ten largest.

Participants in the prospective study were enrolled through a virtual design, were aged about 18 to 100 years, and lived in roughly 25 United States geographic areas. To assign participants to cohorts, the prospective study relied on clinical history that participants themselves reported in a screening survey and a study questionnaire. Recovered participants in ImmuneRACE Cohort 3 were defined as having two consecutive negative NP/OP PCR tests, clearance from a healthcare professional, or resolution of symptoms. Mobile phlebotomists in the prospective study collected whole blood, serum and a nasopharyngeal or oropharyngeal swab from every participant. Over an approximately 2-month period, participants in the prospective study had the option of providing additional blood draws and questionnaires. Before DNA extraction, prospective study blood samples were shipped either frozen or at room temperature.

As for this clone: The specificity of this receptor is unknown. No base quality information exists; no much larger clone differs at one position.

Summary of the overall study and its limitations: How much clinical and demographic metadata was included differed by source and by participant, and the metadata was provided uncurated.

This TCR was recovered from a woman aged 55-69 years who had recovered from COVID-19. The sample taken for sequencing was PBMCs or T cells enriched from blood (not recorded which).

The nucleotides read TGTGCCATCAGTGAGTCGAGTCGACAGTCCTTCACAGATACGCAGTATTTT. Its translation is CAISESSRQSFTDTQYF. In this chain, TRBV10-3 is recombined with TRBJ2-3; the best D guess is TRBD1, with 5 bases matching. The CDR3, cysteine through phenylalanine, is 17 amino acids long. Only the CDR3 part of the read is kept: 51 bases, read in frame from the first base. CDR1 and CDR2 (ENHRY, SYGVKD) derive from the germline V gene. V sheds 0 bases and J sheds 2 bases, leaving 15 bases between their ends.